This T cell receptor (beta chain) was sequenced for a study of human T cells and chemical hapten exposure. From the RACE reads, TCRdb called clonotypes with MiXCR, one entry per CDR3 protein. Here the sample spans more than 80,000 distinct CDR3 sequences, about 10% being singletons. This clonotype was counted at least ten times. Time point meaning: pre-sensitization, week 0. Treatment noted: therapeutic diphenylcyclopropenone sensitization with weekly scalp DPC. The V end was cut by 4 bases, the J end by 2 bases, with 19 bases between. Per the germline V gene, CDR1 is SGHRS and CDR2 is YFSETQ. This CDR3 spans 16 amino acids.

The specimen comprised whole blood, sampled in connection with sensitization to the hapten diphenylcyclopropenone (DPC). The TCR was taken from a woman aged 55-75 years with alopecia areata. Some clones in this sample may be carry-over from other donors' samples. V usage is TRBV5-1 and J usage is TRBJ2-7; possibly TRBD2 for D (6 bases). This chain's CDR3 is CASSRGATVTTYEQYF. In DNA form, the CDR3 reads TGCGCCAGCAGCCGCGGGGCGACAGTGACTACCTACGAGCAGTACTTC.